These 12 T cell receptor beta chains originate from one sample sequenced in a study of blood T cells in healthy people across ages. Combining a sample-barcoded 5' primer with a J-beta primer mix, a second PCR ran for about 6 to 11 cycles. TCRdb reprocessed the 5' RACE reads with MiXCR, giving one entry per CDR3 protein. Of hundreds of thousands of distinct CDR3 sequences listed, 20% to 25% are singletons. Source material: blood. These receptors were collected from a man in his 70s in good health.

This clonotype was observed a handful of times. V is TRBV7-8 and J is TRBJ2-1, with TRBD2 matching 10 bases. CDR1 and CDR2 (germline): SGHVS, FQNEAQ. The V segment lost 1 base and the J segment 2 bases; nucleotides outside the gene matches: 2. There are 16 residues in the CDR3. DNA of the CDR3: TGTGCCAGCAGCTTAGTGCTAGCGGGAGCCTACAATGAGCAGTTCTTC. Amino acids: CASSLVLAGAYNEQFF. Full variable domain (rest looked up from reference TRBV7-8 and TRBJ2-1): GAGVSQSPRYKVAKRGQDVALRCDPISGHVSLFWYQQALGQGPEFLTYFQNEAQLDKSGLPSDRFFAERPEGSVSTLKIQRTQQEDSAVYLCASSLVLAGAYNEQFFGPGTRLTVL.

As DNA, the CDR3 is TGTGCCAGCAGCAAAGCGGCTAGCGGGAGGACTTACAATGAGCAGTTCTTC. Encoded protein: CASSKAASGRTYNEQFF. The rearrangement uses TRBV21-1 and TRBJ2-1; the table's TRBD2 call for D was not verified on the DNA. TRBV21-1 is classified as a pseudogene. The CDR3 contains 17 residues.

This clonotype was found a few times. The chain recombines TRBV7-2 with TRBJ2-6; 11 bases are shared with TRBD2. CDR1 and CDR2 from the germline V gene are SGHTA and FQGNSA. The J segment lost 4 bases and the V segment lost 4 bases, leaving 12 bases of the junction unmatched. The CDR3 covers 19 residues. CDR3 sequence reads: CASSSLAGGGLYGANVLTF. DNA for the CDR3: TGTGCCAGCAGCTCCCTAGCGGGAGGCGGGTTATACGGGGCCAACGTCCTGACTTTC.

This CDR3 is CASSLEGGIDYEQYF. The CDR3 DNA reads as TGCGCCAGCAGCTTGGAAGGGGGCATCGACTACGAGCAGTACTTC. The chain couples TRBV5-1 to TRBJ2-7; 7 positions match TRBD1. Germline loops: CDR1 SGHRS, CDR2 YFSETQ. The CDR3 spans 15 residues. The V segment lost 0 bases and the J segment 3 bases; nucleotides outside the gene matches: 6.

This clonotype was seen more than once but under ten times. The rearrangement uses TRBV5-1 and TRBJ2-5; D gene uncertain. This CDR3 comprises 13 residues. Germline V gives CDR1 SGHRS, CDR2 YFSETQ. V lost 5 bases to trimming and J lost 4 bases, with 12 bases between them. The CDR3 sequence: CASSTGDRETQYF. CDR3 coding DNA: TGCGCCAGCAGTACTGGGGATCGAGAGACCCAGTACTTC.

In its sample, this clonotype was seen a few times. One junction end does not reproduce the germline sequence, and a read error may be involved. The chain couples TRBV7-7 to TRBJ2-2, with 8 bases fitting TRBD2. Germline lookup yields CDR1 SSHAT and CDR2 FNYEAQ (reference sequence). This CDR3 region has 16 residues. CDR3 nucleotides: TGTGCTAGCAGCCTCAGCGGGGGCGCGAACACCGGGGAGCTGTTTTTT. Translated, it gives CASSLSGGANTGELFF.

This clonotype was counted between two and nine times. The rearrangement uses TRBV5-1 and TRBJ2-5; TRBD2 matches at 7 bases. The CDR3 has 15 amino acids. V dropped 4 bases and J dropped 4; count of bases not matched to a gene: 10. The germline V gene has CDR1 SGHRS and CDR2 YFSETQ. The CDR3 loop is CASSDRTRAAETQYF. The CDR3 nucleotides read TGCGCCAGCAGCGACCGGACTAGAGCAGCAGAGACCCAGTACTTC.

To note about this clonotype: An end of the junction does not agree with germline; a read error may underlie this. V usage is TRBV5-1 and J usage is TRBJ2-3; 8 nucleotides agree with TRBD2. Germline V gene sequence: CDR1 SGHRS, CDR2 YFSETQ. The CDR3 extends over 14 amino acids. The CDR3 bases are TGCACCAGCAGCTTGGAAAGCGGGAGATATACGCAGTATTTT. Translation: CTSSLESGRYTQYF.

The rearrangement uses TRBV30 and TRBJ1-6; no definite D call. The CDR3 totals 15 residues. Per the germline V gene, CDR1 is GTSNPN and CDR2 is SVGIG (reference sequence). The V and J ends lost 2 bases and 7 bases respectively, with 15 bases between them. The CDR3 protein is CAWSPDSRHNSPLHF. The CDR3 nucleotides read TGTGCCTGGAGTCCGGACTCCCGGCACAATTCACCCCTCCACTTT.

The chain recombines TRBV4-1 with TRBJ1-5; D unresolved. The length of the CDR3 is 13 residues. Trimming took off 4 bases at V and 7 bases at J, with 11 bases between the two ends. Germline CDR1 reads MGHRA; CDR2 reads YSYEKL. The CDR3 bases are TGCGCCAGCAGCCCCCTTGTGGGACAGCCCCAGCATTTT. Its translation is CASSPLVGQPQHF.

This rearrangement joins TRBV20-1 to TRBJ2-1; no clear D. Germline loops: CDR1 DFQATT, CDR2 SNEGSKA (reference sequence). Trimming took off 5 bases at V and 5 bases at J, with 19 bases between the two ends. CDR3 length: 15 residues. The chain's CDR3 is CSAPDLRYSNNEQFF. CDR3 bases: TGCAGTGCTCCAGACCTAAGGTACTCAAACAATGAGCAGTTCTTC.

This clonotype has a handful of counts. The rearrangement uses TRBV2 and TRBJ2-5; tentative D call: TRBD1 (6 bases). This CDR3 region has 12 residues. Trimming took off 6 bases at V and 5 bases at J, with 10 bases between the two ends. The germline gives CDR1 SNHLY, CDR2 FYNNEI. CDR3 bases: TGTGCCAGCAGGAGGGGGTGGGAGACCCAGTACTTC. Amino acids: CASRRGWETQYF.